This is a list of T cell receptor beta chains from one sample in a study of blood T cell repertoires in COVID-19. Repertoires were generated with immunoSEQ multiplex PCR, while TCRdb's copy carries only in-frame clones and drops some. The table records roughly 500,000 clones, roughly nine tenths of them present only once. Sample: peripheral blood. These receptor sequences come from a man aged 18-30 years with COVID-19, enrolled during active disease. The CDR3 runs from the conserved cysteine through the conserved F or W. D genes are given only for firm matches. Rows give clone size only sometimes, using once, few, many, or a class for an expanded clone.

clone_size j_call d_call v_call cdr3_nt cdr3_aa
once TRBJ2-2 NA TRBV27 TGTGCCAGCAGATGGGGAGACACCGGGGAGCTGTTTTTT CASRWGDTGELFF
NA TRBJ2-7 NA TRBV7-9 TGTGCCAGCAGCTTATCCAGCTACGAGCAGTACTTC CASSLSSYEQYF
NA TRBJ2-3 TRBD2 TRBV5-1 TGCGCCAGCAGCTTGGTCGGCGGGAGTACGAATACGCAGTATTTT CASSLVGGSTNTQYF
NA TRBJ1-6 TRBD1 TRBV7-9 TGTGCCAGCAGCTTTGGTTTGGTTGGACAGGGGTATTCACCCCTCCACTTT CASSFGLVGQGYSPLHF
NA TRBJ2-4 TRBD1 TRBV7-9 TGTGCCAGCAGCCCTGGACAGGGGGTGGGCATTCAGTACTTC CASSPGQGVGIQYF
NA TRBJ2-6 TRBD2 TRBV5-4 TGTGCCAGCAGCTTGGGCGGGGGATACGGGGCCAACGTCCTGACTTTC CASSLGGGYGANVLTF
NA TRBJ2-3 TRBD2 TRBV3-1/TRBV3-2 TGTGCCAGCAGCTCACTAGCGGGTCCAGATACGCAGTATTTT CASSSLAGPDTQYF
few TRBJ1-3 NA TRBV5-4 TGTGCCAGCAGCTTGGCAAGCCTTACTGGAAACACCATATATTTT CASSLASLTGNTIYF
NA TRBJ1-5 NA TRBV10-1 TGCGCCAGCAGTGATAACAGAAATCAGCCCCAGCATTTT CASSDNRNQPQHF
NA TRBJ2-1 TRBD2 TRBV10-2 TGCGCCAGCGGGGCTAGCGGGGGTAATGAGCAGTTCTTC CASGASGGNEQFF
NA TRBJ2-5 NA TRBV2 TGTGCCACCCTCGGCACAGCAGGTGGGCAAGAGACCCAGTACTTC CATLGTAGGQETQYF